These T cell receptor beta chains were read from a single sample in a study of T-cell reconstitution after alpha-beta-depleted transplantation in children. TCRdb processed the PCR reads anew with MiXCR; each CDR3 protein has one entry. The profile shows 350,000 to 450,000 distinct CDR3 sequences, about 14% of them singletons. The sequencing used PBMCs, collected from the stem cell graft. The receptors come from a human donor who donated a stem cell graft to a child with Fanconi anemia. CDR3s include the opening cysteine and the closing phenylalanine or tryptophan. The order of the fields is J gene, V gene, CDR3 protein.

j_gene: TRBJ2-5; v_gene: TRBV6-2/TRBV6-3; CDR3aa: CASKNRGQFETQYF
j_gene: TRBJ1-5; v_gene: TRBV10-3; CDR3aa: CAISEVPDSNQPQHF
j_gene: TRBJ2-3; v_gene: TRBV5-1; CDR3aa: CASSFHVRGDTQYF
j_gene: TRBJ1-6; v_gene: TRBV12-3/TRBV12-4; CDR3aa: CASSRQGIDSPLHF
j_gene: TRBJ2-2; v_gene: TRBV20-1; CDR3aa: CSARESVYTGELFF
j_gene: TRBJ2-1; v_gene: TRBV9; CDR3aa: CASRSSGGLFF
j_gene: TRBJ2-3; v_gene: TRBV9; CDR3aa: CASSVAMGGYGDTQYF
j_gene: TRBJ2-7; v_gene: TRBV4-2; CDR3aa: CASSQELADEQYF
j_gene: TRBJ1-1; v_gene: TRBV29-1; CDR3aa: CSVELRGGTHRAEAFF
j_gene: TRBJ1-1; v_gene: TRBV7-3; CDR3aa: CASSLLQGRDTEAFF
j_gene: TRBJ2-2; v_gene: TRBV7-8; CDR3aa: CASTRQAENTGELFF
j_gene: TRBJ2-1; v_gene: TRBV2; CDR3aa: CASTPGAGGSYNEQFF
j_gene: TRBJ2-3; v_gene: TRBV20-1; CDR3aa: CSARGYRGGTDTQYF
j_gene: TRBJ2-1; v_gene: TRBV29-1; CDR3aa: CSVEGYRGNEQFF
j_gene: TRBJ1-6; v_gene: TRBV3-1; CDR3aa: CASTTSRPGSPLHF
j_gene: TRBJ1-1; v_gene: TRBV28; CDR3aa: CASSLAGDGPQGDTEAFF
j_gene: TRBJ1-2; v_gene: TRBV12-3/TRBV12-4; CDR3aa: CASSRRQGDGYTF
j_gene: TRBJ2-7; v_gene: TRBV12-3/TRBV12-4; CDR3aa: CASSLGAGDSYEQYF
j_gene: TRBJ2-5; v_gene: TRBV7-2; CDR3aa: CASSPFGSGASWETQYF
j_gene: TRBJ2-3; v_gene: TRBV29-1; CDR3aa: CSVTSAGPGTQYF
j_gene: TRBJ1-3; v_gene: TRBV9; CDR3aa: CASSVAGTGSGNTIYF
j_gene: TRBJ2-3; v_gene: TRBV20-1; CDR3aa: CSAKDRTDTQYF
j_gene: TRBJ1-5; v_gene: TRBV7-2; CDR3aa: CASSSGPTNQPQHF
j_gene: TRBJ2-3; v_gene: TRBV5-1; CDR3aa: CASSLERWDTQYF
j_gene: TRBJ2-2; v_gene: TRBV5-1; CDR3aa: CASSLERGGELFF
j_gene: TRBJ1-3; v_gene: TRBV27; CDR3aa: CASSLQGLSGNTIYF